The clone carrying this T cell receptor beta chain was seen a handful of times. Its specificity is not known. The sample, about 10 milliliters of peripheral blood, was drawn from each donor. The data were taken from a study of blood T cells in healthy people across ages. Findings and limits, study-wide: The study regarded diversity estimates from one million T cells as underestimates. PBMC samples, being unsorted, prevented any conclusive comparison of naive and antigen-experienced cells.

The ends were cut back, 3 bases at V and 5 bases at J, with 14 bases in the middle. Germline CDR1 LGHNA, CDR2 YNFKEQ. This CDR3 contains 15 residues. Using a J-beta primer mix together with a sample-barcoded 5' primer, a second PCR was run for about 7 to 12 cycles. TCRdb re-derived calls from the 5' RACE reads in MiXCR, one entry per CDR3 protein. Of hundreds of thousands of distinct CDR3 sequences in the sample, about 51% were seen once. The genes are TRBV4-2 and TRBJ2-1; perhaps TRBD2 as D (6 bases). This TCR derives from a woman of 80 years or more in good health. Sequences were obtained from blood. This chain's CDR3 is CASSQVGLDDNEQFF. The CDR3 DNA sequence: TGTGCCAGCAGCCAGGTGGGACTGGATGACAATGAGCAGTTCTTC.